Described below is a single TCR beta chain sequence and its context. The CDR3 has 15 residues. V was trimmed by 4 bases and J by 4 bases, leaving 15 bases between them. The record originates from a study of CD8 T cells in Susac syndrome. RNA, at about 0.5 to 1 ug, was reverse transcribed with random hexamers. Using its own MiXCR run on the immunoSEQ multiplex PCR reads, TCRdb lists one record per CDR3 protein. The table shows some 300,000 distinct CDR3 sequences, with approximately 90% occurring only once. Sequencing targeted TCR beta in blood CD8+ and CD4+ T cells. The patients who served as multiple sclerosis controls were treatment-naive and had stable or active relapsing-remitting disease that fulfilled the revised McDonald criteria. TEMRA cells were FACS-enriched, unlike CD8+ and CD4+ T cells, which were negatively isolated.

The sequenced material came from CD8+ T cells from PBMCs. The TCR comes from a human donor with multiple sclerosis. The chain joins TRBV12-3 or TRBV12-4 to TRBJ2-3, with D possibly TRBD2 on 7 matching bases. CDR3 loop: CASSYRGAAADTQYF. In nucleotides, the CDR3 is TGTGCCAGCAGTTATCGGGGGGCCGCCGCAGATACGCAGTATTTT.